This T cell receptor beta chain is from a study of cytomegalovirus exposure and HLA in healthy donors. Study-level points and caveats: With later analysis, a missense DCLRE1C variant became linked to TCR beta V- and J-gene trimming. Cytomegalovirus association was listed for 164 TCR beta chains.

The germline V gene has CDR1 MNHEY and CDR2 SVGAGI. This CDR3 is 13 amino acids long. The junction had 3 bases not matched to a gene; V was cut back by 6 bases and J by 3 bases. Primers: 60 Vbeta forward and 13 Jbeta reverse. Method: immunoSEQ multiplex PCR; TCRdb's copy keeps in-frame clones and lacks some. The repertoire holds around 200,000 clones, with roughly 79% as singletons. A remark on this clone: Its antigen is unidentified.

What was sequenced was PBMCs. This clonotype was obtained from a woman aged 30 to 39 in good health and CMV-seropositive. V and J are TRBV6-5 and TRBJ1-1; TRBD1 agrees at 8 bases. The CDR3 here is CASSIQGDTEAFF. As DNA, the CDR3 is TGTGCCAGCAGCATACAGGGGGACACTGAAGCTTTCTTT.